Following are 6 T cell receptor beta chains from one sample sequenced in a study of OX40 agonist ivuxolimab in advanced cancers. Here immunoSEQ multiplex PCR was the method, and the copy in TCRdb shows in-frame clones only, minus some. The data contain around 31,000 clones, around nine tenths of them singletons. Specimen: CD4+ or CD8+ T cells sorted from blood, collected in a trial of the OX40 agonist ivuxolimab. All receptors come from an adult with an advanced solid tumor such as melanoma, head and neck, liver or kidney cancer.

This clone was observed a few times. The chain carries TRBV13 and TRBJ1-1; D unresolved. Trimming removed 0 bases at V and 4 bases at J, with 6 bases between. Germline assignment: CDR1 PRHDT and CDR2 FYEKMQ (reference sequence). The CDR3 contains 13 residues. For the CDR3, the DNA is TGTGCCAGCAGCTTAGGCCAGAGCACTGAAGCTTTCTTT. Translating it yields CASSLGQSTEAFF.

The chain combines TRBV6-5 with TRBJ2-5, with D possibly being TRBD1 or TRBD2 (5 bases each). Germline-derived CDR1 and CDR2 are MNHEY and SVGAGI. The germline V and J ends were trimmed by 2 bases and 5 bases, with 12 bases remaining between them. This CDR3 has 14 amino acids. CDR3 nucleotide sequence: TGTGCCAGCAGTTACGTGGACTGGGGGGAGACCCAGTACTTC. It codes for CASSYVDWGETQYF.

The CDR3 region has the DNA TGTGCCAGCCTCAGCTACTCTGGGGCCAACGTCCTGACTTTC. Its protein is CASLSYSGANVLTF. The chain couples TRBV27 to TRBJ2-6, with unresolved D. Germline V gene lookup returns CDR1 MNHEY and CDR2 SMNVEV (reference sequence). The CDR3 loop spans 14 amino acids. V dropped 8 bases and J dropped 0 bases, with 8 bases sitting between them.

This sequence joins TRBV11-1 and TRBJ2-5; possible D gene TRBD1, 5 bases. The V gene lost 2 bases and the J gene lost 2 bases, with 9 bases spanning the gap. The CDR3 covers 14 residues. In germline, CDR1 is SGHAT, CDR2 FQDESV (reference sequence). The CDR3 sequence: CASSLRTPQETQYF. In DNA, the CDR3 is TGTGCCAGCAGCTTACGGACACCACAAGAGACCCAGTACTTC.

This clone was seen once. The J gene is TRBJ2-5, the V gene TRBV4-2; 7 bases line up with TRBD1. Gene TRBJ2-7 matches the end of the DNA better, so the J call may be wrong. The V gene's germline CDR1 is LGHNA and CDR2 YNFKEQ. CDR3 length: 19 amino acids. CDR3 region: CASSQTGTVGLLAPSEQYF. CDR3 nucleotides: TGTGCCAGCAGCCAAACCGGGACAGTAGGCCTCTTAGCACCTAGCGAGCAGTACTTC.

This clone was counted once. The V call is TRBV27, the J call TRBJ2-3; D remains unclear. V dropped 1 base and J dropped 0 bases, with 2 bases sitting between them. Germline V gives CDR1 MNHEY, CDR2 SMNVEV (reference sequence). The CDR3 is 13 residues long. The CDR3 loop is CASSLFSTDTQYF. The CDR3, as DNA: TGTGCCAGCAGTTTATTCAGCACAGATACGCAGTATTTT.